This T cell receptor beta chain originates from a study of T cell repertoires in cytomegalovirus infection. This clonotype was observed a few times. Its antigen is unknown. TCRdb reanalysed the reads using MiXCR and keeps one entry per CDR3 protein. The sample records about 110,000 distinct CDR3 sequences, less than 30% being singletons. Per germline, CDR1 MNHEY and CDR2 SMNVEV (reference sequence). Unmatched junction bases numbered 9, after V lost 5 bases and J lost 5 bases. The CDR3 runs to 15 residues. This TCR came from a human donor in good health (CMV status not recorded). Some clones in this sample may be carry-over from other donors' samples. This rearrangement joins TRBV27 to TRBJ1-2, with TRBD1 matching over 9 bases. Sequenced material: CD8+ T cells from cultured PBMCs, taken from culture after CMV antigen stimulation. This CDR3 is CASSPGGTGFYGYTF. The CDR3 DNA follows: TGTGCCAGCAGTCCTGGGGGGACAGGGTTTTATGGCTACACCTTC.